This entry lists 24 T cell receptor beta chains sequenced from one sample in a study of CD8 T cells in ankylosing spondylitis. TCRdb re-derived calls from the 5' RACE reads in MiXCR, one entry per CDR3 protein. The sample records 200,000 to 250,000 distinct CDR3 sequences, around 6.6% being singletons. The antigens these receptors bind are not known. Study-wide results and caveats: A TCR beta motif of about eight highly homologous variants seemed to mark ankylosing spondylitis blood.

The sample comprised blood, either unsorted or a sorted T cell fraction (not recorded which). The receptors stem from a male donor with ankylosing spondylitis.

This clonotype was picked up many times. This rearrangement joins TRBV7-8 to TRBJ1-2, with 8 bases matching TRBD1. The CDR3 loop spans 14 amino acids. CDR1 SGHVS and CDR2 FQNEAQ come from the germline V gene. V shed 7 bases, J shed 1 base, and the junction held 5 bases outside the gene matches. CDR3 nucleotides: TGTGCCAGCACCATGGACAGGGTTAACTATGGCTACACCTTC. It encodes CASTMDRVNYGYTF.

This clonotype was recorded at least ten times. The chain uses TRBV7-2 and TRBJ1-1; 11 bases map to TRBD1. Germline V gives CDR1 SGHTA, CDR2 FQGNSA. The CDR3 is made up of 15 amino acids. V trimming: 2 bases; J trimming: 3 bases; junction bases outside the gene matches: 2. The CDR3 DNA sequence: TGTGCCAGCAGCTTACCGGGACAGGGGGACACTGAAGCTTTCTTT. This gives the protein CASSLPGQGDTEAFF.

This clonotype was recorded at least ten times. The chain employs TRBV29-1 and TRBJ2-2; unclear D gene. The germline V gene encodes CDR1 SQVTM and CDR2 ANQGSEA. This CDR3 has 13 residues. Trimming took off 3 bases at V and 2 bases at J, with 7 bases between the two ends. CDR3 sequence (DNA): TGCAGCGTTGATGGTCAAAACACCGGGGAGCTGTTTTTT. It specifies CSVDGQNTGELFF.

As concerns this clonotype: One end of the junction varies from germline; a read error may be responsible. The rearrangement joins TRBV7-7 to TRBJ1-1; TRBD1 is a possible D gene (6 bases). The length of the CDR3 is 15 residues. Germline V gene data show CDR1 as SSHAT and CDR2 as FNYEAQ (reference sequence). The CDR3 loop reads CASSLGGVANTEAFF. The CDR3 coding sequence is TGTGCTAGCAGCTTAGGGGGGGTTGCGAACACTGAAGCTTTCTTT.

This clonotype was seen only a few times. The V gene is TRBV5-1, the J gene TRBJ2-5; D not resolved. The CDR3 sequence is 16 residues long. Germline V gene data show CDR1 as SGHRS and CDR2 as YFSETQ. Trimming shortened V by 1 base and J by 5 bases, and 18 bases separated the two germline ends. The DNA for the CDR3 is TGCGCCAGCAGCTTGCTTCAGAGCCGCCATGGGGAGACCCAGTACTTC. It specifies CASSLLQSRHGETQYF.

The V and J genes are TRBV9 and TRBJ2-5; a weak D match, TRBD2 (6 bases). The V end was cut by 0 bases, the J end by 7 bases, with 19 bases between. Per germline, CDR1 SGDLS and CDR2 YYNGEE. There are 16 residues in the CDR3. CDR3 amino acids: CASSVGRTNPRGTQYF. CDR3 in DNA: TGTGCCAGCAGCGTAGGGCGGACGAACCCGCGGGGGACCCAGTACTTC.

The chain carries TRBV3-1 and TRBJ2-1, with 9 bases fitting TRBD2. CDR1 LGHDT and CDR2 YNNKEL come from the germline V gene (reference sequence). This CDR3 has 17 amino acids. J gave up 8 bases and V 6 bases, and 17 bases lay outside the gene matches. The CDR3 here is CASRNFTGLAKTHEQFF. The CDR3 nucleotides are TGTGCCAGCAGAAACTTTACGGGACTAGCCAAAACCCATGAGCAGTTCTTC.

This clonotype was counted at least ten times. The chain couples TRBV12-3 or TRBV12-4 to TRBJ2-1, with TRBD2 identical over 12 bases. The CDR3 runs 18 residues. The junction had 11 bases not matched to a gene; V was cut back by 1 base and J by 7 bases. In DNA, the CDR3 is TGTGCCAGCAGTTTAGGGCCACACCTAGCGGGAGGGGCAAATGAGCAGTTCTTC. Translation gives CASSLGPHLAGGANEQFF.

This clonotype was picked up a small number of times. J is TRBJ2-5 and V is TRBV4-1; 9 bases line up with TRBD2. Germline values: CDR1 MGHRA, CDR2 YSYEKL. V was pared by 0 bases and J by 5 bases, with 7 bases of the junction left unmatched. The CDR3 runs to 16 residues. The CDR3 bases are TGCGCCAGCAGCCAAGAACGTAGCGGGGGTCTGGAGACCCAGTACTTC. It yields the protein CASSQERSGGLETQYF.

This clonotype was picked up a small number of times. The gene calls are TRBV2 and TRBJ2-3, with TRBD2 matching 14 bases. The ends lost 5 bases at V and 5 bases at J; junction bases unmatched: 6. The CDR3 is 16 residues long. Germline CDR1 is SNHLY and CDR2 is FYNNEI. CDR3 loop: CASSSGLAGARDTQYF. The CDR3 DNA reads TGTGCCAGCAGTTCGGGACTAGCGGGGGCCAGAGATACGCAGTATTTT.

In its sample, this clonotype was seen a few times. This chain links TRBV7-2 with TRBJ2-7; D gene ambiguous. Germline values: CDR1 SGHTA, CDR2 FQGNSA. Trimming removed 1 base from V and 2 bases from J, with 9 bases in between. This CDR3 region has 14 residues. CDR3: CASSLVVPTYEQYF. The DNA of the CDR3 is TGTGCCAGCAGCTTAGTTGTACCCACCTACGAGCAGTACTTC. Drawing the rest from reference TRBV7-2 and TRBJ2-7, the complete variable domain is GAGVSQSPSNKVTEKGKDVELRCDPISGHTALYWYRQSLGQGLEFLIYFQGNSAPDKSGLPSDRFSAERTGGSVSTLTIQRTQQEDSAVYLCASSLVVPTYEQYFGPGTRLTVT.

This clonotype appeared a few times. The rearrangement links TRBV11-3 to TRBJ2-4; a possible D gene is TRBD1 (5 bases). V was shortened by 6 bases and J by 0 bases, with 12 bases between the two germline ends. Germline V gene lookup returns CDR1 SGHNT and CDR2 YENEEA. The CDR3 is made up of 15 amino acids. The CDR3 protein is CASSPDSLAKNIQYF. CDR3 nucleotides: TGTGCCAGCAGTCCAGACAGTCTAGCCAAAAACATTCAGTACTTC.

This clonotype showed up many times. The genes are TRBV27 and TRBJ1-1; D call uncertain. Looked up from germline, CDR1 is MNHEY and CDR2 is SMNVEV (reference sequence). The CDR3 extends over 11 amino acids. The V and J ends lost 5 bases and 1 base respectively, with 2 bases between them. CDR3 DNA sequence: TGTGCCAGCAGTCAGAACACTGAAGCTTTCTTT. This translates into CASSQNTEAFF.

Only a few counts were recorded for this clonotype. CDR3 residues: CATSREASGSYEQYF. In nucleotides, the CDR3 is TGTGCCACCAGCAGAGAAGCTAGCGGGAGCTACGAGCAGTACTTC. The gene calls are TRBV15 and TRBJ2-7; 10 bases are shared with TRBD2. Per the germline V gene, CDR1 is LNHNV and CDR2 is YYDKDF (reference sequence). J lost 3 bases, V lost 0 bases, and 2 bases had no gene match. The CDR3 spans 15 residues.

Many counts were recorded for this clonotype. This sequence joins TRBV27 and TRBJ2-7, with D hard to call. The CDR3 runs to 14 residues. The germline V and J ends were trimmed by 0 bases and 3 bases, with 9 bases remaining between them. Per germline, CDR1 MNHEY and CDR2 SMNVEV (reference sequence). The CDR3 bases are TGTGCCAGCAGTTTATCTTCTGGGTACTACGAGCAGTACTTC. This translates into CASSLSSGYYEQYF.

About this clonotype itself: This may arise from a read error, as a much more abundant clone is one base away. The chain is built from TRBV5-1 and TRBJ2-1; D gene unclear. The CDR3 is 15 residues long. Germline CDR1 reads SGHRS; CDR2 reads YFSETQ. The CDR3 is CARSFFLRGNNEQFF. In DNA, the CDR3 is TGCGCCAGAAGCTTCTTTCTCCGTGGAAACAATGAGCAGTTCTTC.

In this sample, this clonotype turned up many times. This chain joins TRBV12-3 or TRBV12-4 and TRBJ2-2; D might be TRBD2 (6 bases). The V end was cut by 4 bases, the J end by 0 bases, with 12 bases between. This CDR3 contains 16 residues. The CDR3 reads CASSSWSGPNTGELFF. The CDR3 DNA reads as TGTGCCAGCAGTTCTTGGAGCGGGCCGAACACCGGGGAGCTGTTTTTT.

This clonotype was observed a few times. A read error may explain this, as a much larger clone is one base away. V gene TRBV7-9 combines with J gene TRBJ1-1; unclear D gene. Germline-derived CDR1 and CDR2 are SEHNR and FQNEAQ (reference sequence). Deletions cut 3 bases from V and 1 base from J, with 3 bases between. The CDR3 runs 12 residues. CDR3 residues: CASSFENTEAFF. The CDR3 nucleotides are TGTGCCAGCAGCTTTGAGAACACTGAAGCTTTCTTT.

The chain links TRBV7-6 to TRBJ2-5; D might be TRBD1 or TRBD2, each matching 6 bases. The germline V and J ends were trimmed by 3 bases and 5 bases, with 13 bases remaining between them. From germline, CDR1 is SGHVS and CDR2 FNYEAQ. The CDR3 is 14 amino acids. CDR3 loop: CASSFRGAGETQYF. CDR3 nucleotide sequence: TGTGCCAGCAGCTTTAGGGGGGCAGGGGAGACCCAGTACTTC. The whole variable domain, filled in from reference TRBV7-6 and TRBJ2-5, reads GAGVSQSPRYKVTKRGQDVALRCDPISGHVSLYWYRQALGQGPEFLTYFNYEAQQDKSGLPNDRFSAERPEGSISTLTIQRTEQRDSAMYRCASSFRGAGETQYFGPGTRLLVL.

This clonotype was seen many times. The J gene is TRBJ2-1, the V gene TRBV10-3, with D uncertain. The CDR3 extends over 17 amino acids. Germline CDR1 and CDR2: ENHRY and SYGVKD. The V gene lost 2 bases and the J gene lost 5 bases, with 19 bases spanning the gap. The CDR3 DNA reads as TGTGCCATCAGTGAGACGACCTTATTGCGAACCCACAATGAGCAGTTCTTC. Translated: CAISETTLLRTHNEQFF.

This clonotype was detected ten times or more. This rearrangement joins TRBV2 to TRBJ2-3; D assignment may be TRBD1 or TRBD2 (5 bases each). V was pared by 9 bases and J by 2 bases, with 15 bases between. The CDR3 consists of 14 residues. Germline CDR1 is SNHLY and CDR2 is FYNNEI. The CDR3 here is CASQEGSYTDTQYF. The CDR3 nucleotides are TGTGCCAGTCAAGAGGGGAGCTACACAGATACGCAGTATTTT.

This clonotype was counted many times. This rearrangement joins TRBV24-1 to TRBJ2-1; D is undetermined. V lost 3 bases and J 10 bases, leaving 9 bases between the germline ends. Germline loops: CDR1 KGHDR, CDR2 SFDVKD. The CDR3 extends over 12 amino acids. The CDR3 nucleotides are TGTGCCACCAGTGATGGGGTATGGGAGCAGTTCTTC. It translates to CATSDGVWEQFF.

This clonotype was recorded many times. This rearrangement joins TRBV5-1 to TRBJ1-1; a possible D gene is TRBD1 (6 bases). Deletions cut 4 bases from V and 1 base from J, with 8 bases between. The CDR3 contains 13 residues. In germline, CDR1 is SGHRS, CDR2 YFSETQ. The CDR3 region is CASSMGQNTEAFF. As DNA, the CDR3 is TGCGCCAGCAGCATGGGACAGAACACTGAAGCTTTCTTT.

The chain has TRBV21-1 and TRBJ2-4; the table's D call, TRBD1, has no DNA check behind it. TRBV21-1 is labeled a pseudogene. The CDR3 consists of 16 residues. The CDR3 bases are TGTGCCAGCAGCAAGGGGGCCACTATAGCCAAAAACATTCAGTACTTC. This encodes CASSKGATIAKNIQYF.